This T cell receptor (beta chain) was observed in a study of sequential checkpoint blockade in melanoma. Produced via immunoSEQ multiplex PCR; TCRdb's table is partial and in-frame only. The repertoire holds 13,000 or so clones, roughly two thirds seen once, with 23% in the top ten. The CDR3 covers 19 residues. In germline, CDR1 is SGHVS, CDR2 FNYEAQ. V was pared by 1 base and J by 5 bases, with 26 bases between. Indicated treatment: randomized to nivolumab then ipilimumab (arm A) or the reverse (arm B). From thawed PBMCs, live CD3+CD8+ cells negative for CD19 and CD56 were sorted. V and J are TRBV7-6 and TRBJ2-5, with D perhaps TRBD2 (5 bases). The sequenced sample was CD8+ T cells sorted from blood (inferred from file names), obtained from a patient given nivolumab and ipilimumab in sequence. The clonotype was recovered from a human donor with melanoma. CDR3 amino acids: CASSLGASWVPQRRETQYF. CDR3 nucleotide sequence: TGTGCCAGCAGCTTAGGAGCTTCTTGGGTCCCCCAGCGGCGGGAGACCCAGTACTTC.